This entry describes one T cell receptor beta chain. Its antigen has not been determined. Base qualities were left out, and no much larger clone turns up one base away. For sequencing of the TCRbeta CDR3 region, genomic DNA was extracted from the sorted cells. The immunoSEQ Assay was used to sequence the TCRbeta CDR3 regions. Not all clones reach the TCRdb copy of this immuneACCESS table, which keeps in-frame sequences only. Checked studies attribute under half of the gap to unresolved V genes and leave the rest unexplained. The sample table lists roughly 60,000 clones, 90% to 95% of them with a count of one. The ten biggest clones cover about 19% of the sample. The germline V gene specifies SGHRS as CDR1 and YFSETQ as CDR2. From the cysteine up to the phenylalanine, the CDR3 has a length of 15 residues. CDR3 DNA is the only sequence kept; it has 45 bases, read in frame from the first base. V is pruned by 1 base and J by 3 bases, leaving 5 bases of the junction without a gene match.

This entry comes from a study of OX40 agonist ivuxolimab in advanced cancers. Context from the whole study: The costimulatory receptor OX40 (CD134) was targeted by ivuxolimab, a fully human IgG2 agonistic monoclonal antibody. The paper describes the monotherapy dose-escalation part (N = 52 patients) of the phase I trial of ivuxolimab. Of the approximately 54 dose-escalation patients, hepatocellular carcinoma was present in around 19, melanoma in some 15, renal cell carcinoma in 9 and head and neck cancer in 9. The point of sequencing TCRbeta in the periphery was to test whether ivuxolimab changed TCR sequence diversity and drove clonal T-cell expansion. Partial responses occurred in three dose-escalation patients: two with cutaneous melanoma and one with hepatocellular carcinoma. A male proportion of around 81% and a mean age of approximately 61 years, ranging from 23 to 79, were recorded for the dose-escalation cohort. Prior anti-PD-1, anti-PD-L1 or anti-CTLA-4 therapy was permitted, and checkpoint inhibitors had been received by about two fifths of dose-escalation patients. Intravenous ivuxolimab was administered to patients every 2 weeks at six dose levels: 0.01, 0.1, 0.3, 1.5, 3 and 10 mg/kg. Findings and caveats that apply to the study as a whole: After ivuxolimab, more expanded clones were found on average in CD8+ T cells than in CD4+ T cells. Partial responders in the 0.1-3.0 mg/kg groups had among the lowest normalized peripheral clonal expansion, especially among CD8+ T cells. At doses of 0.1 to 3.0 mg/kg, clonal expansion of both CD4+ and CD8+ blood T cells was observed from baseline to week 6. Antigen specificity was not determined for the clonally expanded peripheral T cells. Low levels of normalized T-cell clonal expansion were also seen in some nonresponding patients.

The trial excluded patients who had a history of autoimmune disease or who were on systemic immunosuppression. Peripheral blood for TCR sequencing was collected from all dose cohorts at baseline, on cycle 4 day 1, and on cycle 7 day 1. Samples came from an open-label, multicenter, first-in-human phase I dose-escalation trial of ivuxolimab. Adults with locally advanced or metastatic melanoma, renal cell, hepatocellular, or head and neck squamous cell carcinoma were enrolled in the trial. Before TCR sequencing, CD4+ T cells and CD8+ T cells were sorted from peripheral blood as separate populations. This clonotype originated in an adult with an advanced solid tumor such as melanoma, head and neck, liver or kidney cancer. Sample: CD4+ or CD8+ T cells sorted from blood, taken in a trial of the OX40 agonist ivuxolimab. The chain is encoded by TRBV5-1 joined to TRBJ1-2, and 8 bases in between align with TRBD1. CDR3 reads: CASSLFAGGDYGYTF. The DNA reads as follows: TGCGCCAGCAGCTTGTTTGCAGGGGGCGACTATGGCTACACCTTC.